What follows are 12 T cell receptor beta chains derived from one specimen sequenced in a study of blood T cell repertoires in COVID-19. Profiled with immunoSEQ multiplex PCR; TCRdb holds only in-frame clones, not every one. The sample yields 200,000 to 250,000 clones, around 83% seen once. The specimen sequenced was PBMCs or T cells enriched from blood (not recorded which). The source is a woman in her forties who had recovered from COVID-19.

The CDR3 DNA follows: TGTGCCAGCAGCCTAAGGGGGCATGGGGAGACCCAGTACTTC. This codes for CASSLRGHGETQYF. The chain carries TRBV13 and TRBJ2-5; TRBD1 aligns across 7 bases. Germline values: CDR1 PRHDT, CDR2 FYEKMQ (reference sequence). V was pared by 5 bases and J by 5 bases, with 8 bases of the junction left unmatched. The length of the CDR3 is 14 residues.

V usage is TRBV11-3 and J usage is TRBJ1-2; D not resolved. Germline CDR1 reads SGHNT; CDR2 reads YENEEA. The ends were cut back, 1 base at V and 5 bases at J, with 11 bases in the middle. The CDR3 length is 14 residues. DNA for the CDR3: TGTGCCAGCAGCTTAGGTTACGGGGATTATGGCTACACCTTC. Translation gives CASSLGYGDYGYTF.

As DNA, the CDR3 is TGTGCCAGCAGCTTTGAAACAGGGTTCTATGGCTACACCTTC. Translation: CASSFETGFYGYTF. The chain employs TRBV11-2 and TRBJ1-2, with a weak D call TRBD1 (6 bases). Germline V lookup: CDR1 SGHAT, CDR2 FQNNGV. The V and J ends lost 3 bases and 4 bases respectively, with 12 bases between them. The CDR3 consists of 14 residues.

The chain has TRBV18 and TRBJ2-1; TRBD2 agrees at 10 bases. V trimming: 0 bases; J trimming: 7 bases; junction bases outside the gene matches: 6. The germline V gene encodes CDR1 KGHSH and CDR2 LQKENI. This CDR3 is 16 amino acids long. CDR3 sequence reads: CASSPPASGSLNEQFF. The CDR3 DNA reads TGTGCCAGCTCACCACCGGCTAGCGGGAGTTTAAATGAGCAGTTCTTC.

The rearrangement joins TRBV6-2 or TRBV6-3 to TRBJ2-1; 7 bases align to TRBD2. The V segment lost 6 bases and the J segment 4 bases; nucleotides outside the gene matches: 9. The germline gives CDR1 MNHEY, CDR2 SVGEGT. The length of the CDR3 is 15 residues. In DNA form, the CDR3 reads TGTGCCAGCAGCCCCCATGGGGAGGGTTACAATGAGCAGTTCTTC. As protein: CASSPHGEGYNEQFF.

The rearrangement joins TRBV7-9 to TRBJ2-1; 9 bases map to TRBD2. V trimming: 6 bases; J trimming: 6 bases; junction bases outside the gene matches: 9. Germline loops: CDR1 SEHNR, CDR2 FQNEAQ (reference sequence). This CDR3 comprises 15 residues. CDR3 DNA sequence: TGTGCCAGCAGTAATAGCGGGAGATTCCGCAATGAGCAGTTCTTC. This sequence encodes CASSNSGRFRNEQFF.

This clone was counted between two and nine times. CDR3 nucleotide sequence: TGTGCCAGCAGTTCCCAGGGGAGTGAAAAACTGTTTTTT. Translating gives CASSSQGSEKLFF. The rearrangement links TRBV6-5 to TRBJ1-4; D perhaps matches TRBD1 (6 bases). This CDR3 has 13 residues. Germline lookup yields CDR1 MNHEY and CDR2 SVGAGI. Trimming stripped 4 bases from V and 7 bases from J, with 10 bases between.

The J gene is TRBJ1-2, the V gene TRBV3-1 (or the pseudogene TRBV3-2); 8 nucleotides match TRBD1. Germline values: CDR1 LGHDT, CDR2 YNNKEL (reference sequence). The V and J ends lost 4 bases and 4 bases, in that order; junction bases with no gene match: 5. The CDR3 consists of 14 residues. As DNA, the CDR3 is TGTGCCAGCAGCCGGAGGGACAGGCCCTATGGCTACACCTTC. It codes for CASSRRDRPYGYTF.

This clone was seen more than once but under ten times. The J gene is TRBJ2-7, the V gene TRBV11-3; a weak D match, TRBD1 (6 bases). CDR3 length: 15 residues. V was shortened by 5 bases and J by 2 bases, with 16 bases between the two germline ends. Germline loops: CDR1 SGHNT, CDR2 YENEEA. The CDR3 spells CASSQLQGWTYEQYV. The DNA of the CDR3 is TGTGCCAGCAGCCAACTACAGGGATGGACCTACGAGCAGTACGTC.

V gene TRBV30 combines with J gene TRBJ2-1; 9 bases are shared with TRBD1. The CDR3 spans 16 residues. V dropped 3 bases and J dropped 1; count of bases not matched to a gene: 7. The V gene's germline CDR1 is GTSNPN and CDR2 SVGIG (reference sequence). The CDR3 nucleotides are TGTGCCTGGAGCCTAAAGGGACAGGGTTCCTACAATGAGCAGTTCTTC. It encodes CAWSLKGQGSYNEQFF.

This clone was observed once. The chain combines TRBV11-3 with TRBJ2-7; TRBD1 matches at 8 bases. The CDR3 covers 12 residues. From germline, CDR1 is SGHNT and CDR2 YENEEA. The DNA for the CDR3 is TGTGCCAGCAGCACTACTCGGGACAGGCTCGTCGTC. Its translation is CASSTTRDRLVV.

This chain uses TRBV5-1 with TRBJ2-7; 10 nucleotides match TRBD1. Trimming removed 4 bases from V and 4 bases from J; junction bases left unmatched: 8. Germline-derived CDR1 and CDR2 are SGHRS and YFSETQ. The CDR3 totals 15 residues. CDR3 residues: CASSRGQGVPYEQYF. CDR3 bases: TGCGCCAGCAGCAGAGGACAGGGGGTACCATACGAGCAGTACTTC.